This T cell receptor beta chain emerged from a study of T cell responses to AZD1222 COVID-19 vaccine. About the study: Both about-4-week and about-12-week second-dose recipients were combined.

The study's findings and limits: Once two AZD1222 doses were given, Spike-specific TCR breadth and depth went up. Females made up more of the donors, who were largely white British, and clonal diversity may have come out too low. Just 6 or 7 AZD1222 recipients were seropositive at baseline.

Data came from immunoSEQ multiplex PCR; TCRdb stores just in-frame clones and leaves some out. Seen here are some 120,000 clones, 90% observed once, and the top ten hold around 7.8%. With respect to this clone: Its antigen is currently unknown.

The specimen comprised peripheral blood, sampled on day 0 of AZD1222 vaccination. The clonotype comes from an adult in good health.

The DNA of the CDR3 is TGTGCCAGCAGCCAGAGGGAGACCCAGTACTTC. Encoded protein: CASSQRETQYF. The chain recombines TRBV7-2 with TRBJ2-5, with unresolved D. Germline V CDR1 and CDR2: SGHTA, FQGNSA. Trimming took 5 bases from V and 5 from J, leaving 6 bases between them. The CDR3 is 11 residues long. Using reference TRBV7-2 and TRBJ2-5 for the parts outside the CDR3, the full variable domain is GAGVSQSPSNKVTEKGKDVELRCDPISGHTALYWYRQSLGQGLEFLIYFQGNSAPDKSGLPSDRFSAERTGGSVSTLTIQRTQQEDSAVYLCASSQRETQYFGPGTRLLVL.